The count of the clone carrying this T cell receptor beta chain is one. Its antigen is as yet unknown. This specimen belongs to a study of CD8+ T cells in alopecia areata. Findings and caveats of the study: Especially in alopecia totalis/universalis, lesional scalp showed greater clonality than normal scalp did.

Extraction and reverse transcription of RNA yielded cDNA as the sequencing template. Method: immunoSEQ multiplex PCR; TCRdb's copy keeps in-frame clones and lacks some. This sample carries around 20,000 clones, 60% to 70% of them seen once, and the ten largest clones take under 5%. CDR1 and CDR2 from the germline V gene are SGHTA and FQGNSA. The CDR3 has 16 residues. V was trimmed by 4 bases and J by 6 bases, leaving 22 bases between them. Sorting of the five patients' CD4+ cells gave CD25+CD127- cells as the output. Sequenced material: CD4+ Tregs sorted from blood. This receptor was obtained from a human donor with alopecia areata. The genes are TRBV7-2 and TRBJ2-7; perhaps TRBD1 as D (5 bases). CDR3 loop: CASSSHLGSTRGEQYF. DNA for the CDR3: TGTGCCAGCAGCTCCCACCTGGGTAGCACAAGGGGCGAGCAGTACTTC.